Sequencing of this T cell receptor (beta chain) was carried out in a study of blood T cell repertoires in COVID-19. Study-level background: The origin of the acute and convalescent COVID-19 samples was the United States, Italy and Spain. The analysed material was cDNA or gDNA that came from T cells, B-cell-depleted T cells, or PBMCs.

The germline CDR1 and CDR2 sequences are MDHEN and SYDVKM. The V gene end was trimmed by 3 bases and the J gene end by 4 bases; junction bases not matched to a gene: 8. CDR3 size: 15 residues. In the authors' workflow: Reference gene primer amplification gave estimated nucleated cell counts. The assay was immunoSEQ multiplex PCR, and TCRdb's table has in-frame clones only and misses some. The DNA was the basis for D and trimming; V, J and clone size are from that table. Among 200,000 to 250,000 clones listed, around 90% were seen once. This chain joins TRBV28 and TRBJ1-2, with 7 bases fitting TRBD1. Specimen: peripheral blood. The sequence derives from a man aged 18 to 29 with active or convalescent COVID-19. CDR3 nucleotide sequence: TGTGCCAGCAGTTTGTCTAGGGGGCCTTTCTATGGCTACACCTTC. As protein: CASSLSRGPFYGYTF.